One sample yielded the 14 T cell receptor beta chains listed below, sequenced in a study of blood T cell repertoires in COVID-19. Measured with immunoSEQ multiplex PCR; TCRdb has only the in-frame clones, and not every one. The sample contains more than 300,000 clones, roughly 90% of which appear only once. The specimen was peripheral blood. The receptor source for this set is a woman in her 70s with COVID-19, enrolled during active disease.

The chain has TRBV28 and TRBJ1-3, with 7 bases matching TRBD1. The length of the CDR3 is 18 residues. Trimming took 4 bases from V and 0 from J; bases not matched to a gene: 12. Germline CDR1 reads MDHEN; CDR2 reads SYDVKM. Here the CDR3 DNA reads TGTGCCAGCAGTTACCCGGTGGGACAGATTATCTCTGGAAACACCATATATTTT. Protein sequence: CASSYPVGQIISGNTIYF.

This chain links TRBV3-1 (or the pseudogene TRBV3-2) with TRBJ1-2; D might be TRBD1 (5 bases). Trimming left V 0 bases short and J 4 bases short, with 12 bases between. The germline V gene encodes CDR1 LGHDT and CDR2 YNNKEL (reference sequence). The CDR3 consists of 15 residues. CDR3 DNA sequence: TGTGCCAGCAGCCAAGATCACCAGGGACTCTATGGCTACACCTTC. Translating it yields CASSQDHQGLYGYTF.

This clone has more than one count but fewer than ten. In DNA form, the CDR3 reads TGTGCCAGCAGCCAGAGCGGGGGGGGTGTTAGCACAGATACGCAGTATTTT. The encoded protein is CASSQSGGGVSTDTQYF. The chain uses TRBV3-1 (or the pseudogene TRBV3-2) and TRBJ2-3; 10 positions agree with TRBD2. Trimming took 3 bases from V and 0 from J; bases not matched to a gene: 6. The CDR3 totals 17 residues. CDR1 and CDR2 from the germline V gene are LGHDT and YNNKEL (reference sequence).

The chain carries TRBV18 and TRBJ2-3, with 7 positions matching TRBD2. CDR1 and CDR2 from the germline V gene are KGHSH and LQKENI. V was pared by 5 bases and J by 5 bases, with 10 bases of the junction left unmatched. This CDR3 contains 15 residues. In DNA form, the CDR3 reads TGTGCCAGCTCAGGGGGACTATCGGGGGAAGATACGCAGTATTTT. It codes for CASSGGLSGEDTQYF.

CDR3 loop: CASSQAERQGFLNSPLHF. The CDR3 nucleotides read TGCGCCAGCAGCCAAGCGGAGAGACAGGGTTTCCTAAATTCACCCCTCCACTTT. The chain links TRBV4-1 to TRBJ1-6; 7 bases fit TRBD1. Germline CDR1 MGHRA, CDR2 YSYEKL. With V trimmed by 1 base and J by 7 bases, 13 bases remained unmatched. The CDR3 totals 18 residues.

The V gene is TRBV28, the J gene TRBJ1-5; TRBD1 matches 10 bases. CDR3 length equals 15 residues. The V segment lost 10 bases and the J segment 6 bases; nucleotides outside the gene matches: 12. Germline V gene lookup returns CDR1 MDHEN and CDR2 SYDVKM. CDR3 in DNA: TGTGCCACGTCCATCCGACAGGGGGCCGGTCAGCCCCAGCATTTT. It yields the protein CATSIRQGAGQPQHF.

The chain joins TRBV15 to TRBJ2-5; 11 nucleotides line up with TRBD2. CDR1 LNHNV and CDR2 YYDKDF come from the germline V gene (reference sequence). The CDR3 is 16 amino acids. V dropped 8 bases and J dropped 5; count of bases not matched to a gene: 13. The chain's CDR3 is CATGPGLAGGRETQYF. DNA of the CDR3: TGTGCCACCGGCCCTGGTCTAGCGGGGGGTAGGGAGACCCAGTACTTC. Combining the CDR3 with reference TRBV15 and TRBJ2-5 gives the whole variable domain DAMVIQNPRYQVTQFGKPVTLSCSQTLNHNVMYWYQQKSSQAPKLLFHYYDKDFNNEADTPDNFQSRRPNTSFCFLDIRSPGLGDTAMYLCATGPGLAGGRETQYFGPGTRLLVL.

The CDR3 DNA follows: TGTGCCAGCAGCTGGGACAGGGATAACTTCTACGAGCAGTACTTC. The encoded protein is CASSWDRDNFYEQYF. The chain is built from TRBV5-6 and TRBJ2-7; 9 bases align to TRBD1. J lost 3 bases, V lost 3 bases, and 7 bases had no gene match. The germline V gene encodes CDR1 SGHDT and CDR2 YYEEEE. This CDR3 is 15 amino acids long.

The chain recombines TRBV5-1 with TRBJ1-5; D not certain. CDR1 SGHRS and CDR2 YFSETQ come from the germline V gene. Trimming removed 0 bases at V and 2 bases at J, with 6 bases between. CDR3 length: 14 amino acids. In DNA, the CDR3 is TGCGCCAGCAGCTTGGTGGGAGGCAATCAGCCCCAGCATTTT. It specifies CASSLVGGNQPQHF.

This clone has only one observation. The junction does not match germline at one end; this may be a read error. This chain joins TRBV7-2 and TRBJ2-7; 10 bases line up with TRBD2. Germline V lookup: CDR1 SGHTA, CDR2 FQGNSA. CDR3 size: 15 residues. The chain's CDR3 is CASSLAGGYSYEQYF. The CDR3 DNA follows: TGTGCCAGCAGTTTAGCGGGAGGCTATTCCTACGAGCAGTACTTC.

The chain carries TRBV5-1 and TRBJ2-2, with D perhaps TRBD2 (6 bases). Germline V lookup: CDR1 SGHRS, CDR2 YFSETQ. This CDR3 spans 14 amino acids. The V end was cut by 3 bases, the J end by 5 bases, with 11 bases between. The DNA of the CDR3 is TGCGCCAGCAGCTCCGGGACTCCGACCGGGGAGCTGTTTTTT. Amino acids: CASSSGTPTGELFF.

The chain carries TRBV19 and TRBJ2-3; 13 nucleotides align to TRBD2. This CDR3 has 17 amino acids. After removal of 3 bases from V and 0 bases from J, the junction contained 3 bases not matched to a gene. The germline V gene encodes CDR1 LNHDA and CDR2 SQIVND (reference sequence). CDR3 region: CASSIKGLAGSTDTQYF. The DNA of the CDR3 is TGTGCCAGTAGTATTAAGGGACTAGCGGGGAGCACAGATACGCAGTATTTT. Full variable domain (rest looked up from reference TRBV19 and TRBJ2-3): DGGITQSPKYLFRKEGQNVTLSCEQNLNHDAMYWYRQDPGQGLRLIYYSQIVNDFQKGDIAEGYSVSREKKESFPLTVTSAQKNPTAFYLCASSIKGLAGSTDTQYFGPGTRLTVL.

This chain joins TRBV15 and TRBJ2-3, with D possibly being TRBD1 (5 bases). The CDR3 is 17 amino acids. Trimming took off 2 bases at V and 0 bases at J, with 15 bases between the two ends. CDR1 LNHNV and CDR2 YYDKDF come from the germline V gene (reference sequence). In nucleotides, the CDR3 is TGTGCCACCAGCAGACAGGGTTCCTCCTCTAGCACAGATACGCAGTATTTT. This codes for CATSRQGSSSSTDTQYF.

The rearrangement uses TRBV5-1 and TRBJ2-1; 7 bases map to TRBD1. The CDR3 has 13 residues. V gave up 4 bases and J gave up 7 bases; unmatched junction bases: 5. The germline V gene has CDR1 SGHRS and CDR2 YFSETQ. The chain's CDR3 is CASSPGQWNEQFF. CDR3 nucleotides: TGCGCCAGCAGCCCGGGACAGTGGAATGAGCAGTTCTTC.